The 5 T cell receptor beta chains reported below all come from one sample, sequenced in a study of blood T cell repertoires in COVID-19. Sequenced by immunoSEQ multiplex PCR; TCRdb stores in-frame clones only, minus some. The table shows roughly 220,000 clones, with over 70% occurring only once. Sequences were obtained from peripheral blood. These receptors originate from a woman aged 70-85 years with acute or convalescent COVID-19.

The gene calls are TRBV5-1 and TRBJ2-6; D is undetermined. The V and J ends lost 0 bases and 4 bases respectively, with 5 bases between them. CDR1 is SGHRS, CDR2 YFSETQ, per germline. The CDR3 totals 14 residues. CDR3 region: CASSLDSGANVLTF. For the CDR3, the DNA is TGCGCCAGCAGCTTGGACTCGGGGGCCAACGTCCTGACTTTC. Full variable domain (rest looked up from reference TRBV5-1 and TRBJ2-6): KAGVTQTPRYLIKTRGQQVTLSCSPISGHRSVSWYQQTPGQGLQFLFEYFSETQRNKGNFPGRFSGRQFSNSRSEMNVSTLELGDSALYLCASSLDSGANVLTFGAGSRLTVL.

On this clone itself: Other DNA sequences from this sample encode an identical CDR3 as well. The chain couples TRBV28 to TRBJ1-5; D is possibly TRBD1 (5 bases). The length of the CDR3 is 12 residues. Germline CDR1 is MDHEN and CDR2 is SYDVKM. Trimming took 6 bases from V and 6 from J, leaving 9 bases between them. The CDR3 DNA reads as TGTGCCAGCAGGCAGGGCGGTCAGCCCCAGCATTTT. Translating gives CASRQGGQPQHF. The variable domain in full, completed from reference TRBV28 and TRBJ1-5, reads DVKVTQSSRYLVKRTGEKVFLECVQDMDHENMFWYRQDPGLGLRLIYFSYDVKMKEKGDIPEGYSVSREKKERFSLILESASTNQTSMYLCASRQGGQPQHFGDGTRLSIL.

The gene calls are TRBV11-2 and TRBJ2-7; 8 nucleotides agree with TRBD1. V trimming: 5 bases; J trimming: 5 bases; junction bases outside the gene matches: 8. Germline loops: CDR1 SGHAT, CDR2 FQNNGV. The CDR3 length is 14 residues. CDR3 region: CASSPTDRGHEQYF. The CDR3 DNA sequence: TGTGCCAGCAGCCCCACCGACAGGGGCCACGAGCAGTACTTC.

This chain uses TRBV7-2 with TRBJ2-7, with TRBD2 matching 7 bases. CDR3 length: 15 amino acids. CDR1 SGHTA and CDR2 FQGNSA come from the germline V gene. Germline trimming cut 1 base from V and 0 bases from J; bases unmatched to any gene: 3. In nucleotides, the CDR3 is TGTGCCAGCAGCTTAGTTGGGGGGGTCTCCTACGAGCAGTACTTC. This encodes CASSLVGGVSYEQYF.

Note on this clone: Other nucleotide sequences in the sample specify the same CDR3. The gene calls are TRBV18 and TRBJ2-5, with D possibly matching TRBD2 (5 bases). Germline V CDR1 and CDR2: KGHSH, LQKENI. This CDR3 is built from 12 residues. The V end lost 3 bases, the J end lost 4 bases, and 6 bases lay between the germline ends. CDR3: CASSPGGETQYF. Written as DNA, the CDR3 is TGTGCCAGCTCACCCGGAGGAGAGACCCAGTACTTC.